Listed here are 24 T cell receptor beta chains from one sample, sequenced in a study of blood T cell repertoires in COVID-19. The repertoire was sequenced with immunoSEQ multiplex PCR; TCRdb's copy has only in-frame clones and lacks some. The sample contains around 100,000 clones, 84% of which appear only once. The sequenced material came from peripheral blood. The source is a woman aged 55-70 years with acute or convalescent COVID-19.

The V call is TRBV6-6, the J call TRBJ1-4; D unresolved. V dropped 7 bases and J dropped 4 bases, with 7 bases sitting between them. Looked up from germline, CDR1 is MNHNY and CDR2 is SVGAGI (reference sequence). The CDR3 contains 12 residues. CDR3 amino acids: CASKINNEKLFF. The CDR3 DNA reads TGTGCCAGCAAAATTAATAATGAAAAACTGTTTTTT.

The rearrangement joins TRBV11-3 to TRBJ1-1, with TRBD1 matching 9 bases. CDR3 length equals 16 residues. Germline loops: CDR1 SGHNT, CDR2 YENEEA. The junction had 11 bases not matched to a gene; V was cut back by 2 bases and J by 7 bases. The CDR3 bases are TGTGCCAGCAGCTTACGCCACGGACAGGGGAATTTTGAAGCTTTCTTT. This encodes CASSLRHGQGNFEAFF.

This chain joins TRBV19 and TRBJ1-6; 9 bases are shared with TRBD1. Trimming cost V 6 bases and J 10 bases; bases outside gene matches: 10. Germline values: CDR1 LNHDA, CDR2 SQIVND (reference sequence). The CDR3 extends over 15 amino acids. In nucleotides, the CDR3 is TGTGCCAGTAGACCGGGACAGGGATCAAAATCACCCCTCCACTTT. The encoded protein is CASRPGQGSKSPLHF.

The chain uses TRBV12-3 or TRBV12-4 and TRBJ2-6; the D is unclear. This CDR3 is 11 amino acids long. Trimming removed 7 bases from V and 9 bases from J, with 7 bases in between. The CDR3 protein is CASKLGNVLTF. CDR3 coding DNA: TGTGCCAGCAAGCTCGGCAACGTCCTGACTTTC.

V is TRBV7-3 and J is TRBJ1-1; tentative D call: TRBD1 (5 bases). The CDR3 loop spans 13 amino acids. Germline V gene sequence: CDR1 SGHTA, CDR2 FQGTGA. The germline V and J ends were trimmed by 2 bases and 1 base, with 5 bases remaining between them. CDR3 sequence reads: CASSLQGNTEAFF. In DNA, the CDR3 is TGTGCCAGCAGCTTACAGGGGAACACTGAAGCTTTCTTT.

V usage is TRBV19 and J usage is TRBJ1-5, with TRBD1 matching over 7 bases. The CDR3 contains 17 residues. The germline V gene has CDR1 LNHDA and CDR2 SQIVND (reference sequence). The V segment lost 4 bases and the J segment 6 bases; nucleotides outside the gene matches: 15. The CDR3: CASSTRTAMTGSQPQHF. The DNA of the CDR3 is TGTGCCAGTAGTACCCGAACTGCTATGACAGGGAGTCAGCCCCAGCATTTT.

The V call is TRBV7-9, the J call TRBJ1-5, with D perhaps matching TRBD1 (6 bases). Germline CDR1 SEHNR, CDR2 FQNEAQ (reference sequence). The CDR3 runs 15 residues. Trimming removed 0 bases from V and 0 bases from J, with 6 bases in between. The CDR3, as DNA: TGTGCCAGCAGCTTAGCGACAGGTAGCAATCAGCCCCAGCATTTT. Translation: CASSLATGSNQPQHF.

The table lists this clone with a count of one. The rearrangement uses TRBV7-2 and TRBJ1-1, with unresolved D. V lost 5 bases, J lost 11 bases, and 12 bases lay in between. The CDR3 has 11 residues. Germline V CDR1 and CDR2: SGHTA, FQGNSA. In DNA form, the CDR3 reads TGTGCCAGCAGCCAACATACCGGGGCTTTCTTT. This sequence encodes CASSQHTGAFF. The whole variable domain, filled in from reference TRBV7-2 and TRBJ1-1, reads GAGVSQSPSNKVTEKGKDVELRCDPISGHTALYWYRQSLGQGLEFLIYFQGNSAPDKSGLPSDRFSAERTGGSVSTLTIQRTQQEDSAVYLCASSQHTGAFFGQGTRLTVV.

The rearrangement joins TRBV2 to TRBJ2-7, with 10 bases matching TRBD1. Germline V gene sequence: CDR1 SNHLY, CDR2 FYNNEI. This CDR3 has 13 amino acids. The V segment lost 5 bases and the J segment 7 bases; nucleotides outside the gene matches: 5. The CDR3 spells CASSRQGAGEQYF. In nucleotides, the CDR3 is TGTGCCAGCAGTCGACAGGGGGCGGGGGAGCAGTACTTC.

The chain combines TRBV7-2 with TRBJ1-1; tentatively, D is TRBD1 (5 bases). The CDR3 is 15 amino acids. The V gene lost 6 bases and the J gene lost 1 base, with 15 bases spanning the gap. Per the germline V gene, CDR1 is SGHTA and CDR2 is FQGNSA. The CDR3 sequence is CASSSWAGPNTEAFF. In DNA form, the CDR3 reads TGTGCCAGCAGTTCCTGGGCGGGGCCGAACACTGAAGCTTTCTTT.

The chain uses TRBV20-1 and TRBJ2-5; D is perhaps TRBD1 (5 bases). V lost 3 bases, J lost 5 bases, and 7 bases lay in between. CDR1 is DFQATT and CDR2 is SNEGSKA in the germline V gene (reference sequence). The CDR3 contains 11 residues. In nucleotides, the CDR3 is TGCAGTGCTAGTGGGGCGGAGACCCAGTACTTC. Protein product: CSASGAETQYF.

The V and J genes are TRBV2 and TRBJ2-6, with 7 bases lining up with TRBD2. The V gene's germline CDR1 is SNHLY and CDR2 FYNNEI. Losses at the gene ends were 2 bases for V and 1 base for J; bases not matched to a gene: 5. The CDR3 runs to 17 residues. As DNA, the CDR3 is TGTGCCAGCAGTGAAACCGGGGGGAGTTCTGGGGCCAACGTCCTGACTTTC. Protein product: CASSETGGSSGANVLTF.

This chain connects TRBV5-1 to TRBJ2-3; possible D gene TRBD2, 6 bases. Germline V gives CDR1 SGHRS, CDR2 YFSETQ. The V gene lost 3 bases and the J gene lost 2 bases, with 19 bases spanning the gap. This CDR3 is built from 17 residues. As DNA, the CDR3 is TGCGCCAGCAGCTGGCGAGGGACGGGGCGGGACACAGATACGCAGTATTTT. It specifies CASSWRGTGRDTDTQYF.

J is TRBJ2-1 and V is TRBV28; D may be TRBD1 (6 bases). There are 14 residues in the CDR3. CDR1 and CDR2 from the germline V gene are MDHEN and SYDVKM. The germline V and J ends were trimmed by 8 bases and 0 bases, with 11 bases remaining between them. CDR3 region: CASQGPTSYNEQFF. The CDR3 DNA follows: TGTGCCAGCCAGGGGCCCACCTCCTACAATGAGCAGTTCTTC.

The rearrangement joins TRBV5-4 to TRBJ2-3; D is undetermined. The CDR3 loop spans 12 amino acids. V lost 4 bases, J lost 0 bases, and 3 bases lay in between. Germline V gene sequence: CDR1 SGHNT, CDR2 YYREEE (reference sequence). This CDR3 is CASSGSTDTQYF. In nucleotides, the CDR3 is TGTGCCAGCAGCGGCAGCACAGATACGCAGTATTTT. The complete variable domain, with remaining parts taken from reference TRBV5-4 and TRBJ2-3, reads ETGVTQSPTHLIKTRGQQVTLRCSSQSGHNTVSWYQQALGQGPQFIFQYYREEENGRGNFPPRFSGLQFPNYSSELNVNALELDDSALYLCASSGSTDTQYFGPGTRLTVL.

The chain combines TRBV7-9 with TRBJ1-4; unclear D gene. Germline loops: CDR1 SEHNR, CDR2 FQNEAQ (reference sequence). Trimming stripped 1 base from V and 0 bases from J, with 6 bases between. The CDR3 extends over 15 amino acids. The CDR3 region has the DNA TGTGCCAGCAGCTTAGACAGTACAACTAATGAAAAACTGTTTTTT. It codes for CASSLDSTTNEKLFF.

The V and J genes are TRBV9 and TRBJ1-5, with 9 bases fitting TRBD1. The CDR3 is 15 amino acids. V was clipped by 2 bases and J by 5 bases; unmatched bases: 5. Germline V gene data show CDR1 as SGDLS and CDR2 as YYNGEE. CDR3 DNA sequence: TGTGCCAGCAGCGTCGGGGGACAGGGAGATCAGCCCCAGCATTTT. It codes for CASSVGGQGDQPQHF.

The rearrangement links TRBV19 to TRBJ2-2, with a possible D match to TRBD1 (7 bases). Per the germline V gene, CDR1 is LNHDA and CDR2 is SQIVND (reference sequence). The CDR3 contains 15 residues. Trimming took 7 bases from V and 2 from J, leaving 14 bases between them. CDR3 sequence reads: CASKRGDSNTGELFF. CDR3 DNA sequence: TGTGCCAGTAAGAGGGGGGACAGTAACACCGGGGAGCTGTTTTTT.

This clone was observed a handful of times. This sequence joins TRBV29-1 and TRBJ2-3; D unresolved. The CDR3 contains 10 residues. V was trimmed by 4 bases and J by 5 bases, leaving 4 bases between them. Germline CDR1 and CDR2: SQVTM and ANQGSEA. As DNA, the CDR3 is TGCAGCGTTGGTATAGATACGCAGTATTTT. Its protein product is CSVGIDTQYF.

The chain has TRBV18 and TRBJ2-1, with 8 nucleotides matching TRBD1. The ends lost 6 bases at V and 8 bases at J; junction bases unmatched: 9. Germline values: CDR1 KGHSH, CDR2 LQKENI. This CDR3 region has 14 residues. CDR3 sequence (DNA): TGTGCCAGCTCGTTTGGACAGGGTTCCGATGAGCAGTTCTTC. This translates into CASSFGQGSDEQFF. Full variable domain (outside the CDR3, taken from reference TRBV18 and TRBJ2-1): NAGVMQNPRHLVRRRGQEARLRCSPMKGHSHVYWYRQLPEEGLKFMVYLQKENIIDESGMPKERFSAEFPKEGPSILRIQQVVRGDSAAYFCASSFGQGSDEQFFGPGTRLTVL.

J is TRBJ2-2 and V is TRBV24-1, with D perhaps matching TRBD2 (6 bases). This CDR3 has 15 residues. The ends were cut back, 5 bases at V and 4 bases at J, with 13 bases in the middle. Germline V lookup: CDR1 KGHDR, CDR2 SFDVKD. Written as DNA, the CDR3 is TGTGCCACCAGTGCCGGGGGTTTGATCACCGGGGAGCTGTTTTTT. Translated, it gives CATSAGGLITGELFF.

The chain couples TRBV7-2 to TRBJ2-5; 11 bases are a match to TRBD2. V lost 3 bases to trimming and J lost 4 bases; unmatched junction nucleotides: 4. Germline V lookup: CDR1 SGHTA, CDR2 FQGNSA. The CDR3 covers 15 residues. CDR3 coding DNA: TGTGCCAGCAGCTTTAGCGGGGGGGCCGGAGAGACCCAGTACTTC. Residues: CASSFSGGAGETQYF. Variable domain in full (rest from reference TRBV7-2 and TRBJ2-5): GAGVSQSPSNKVTEKGKDVELRCDPISGHTALYWYRQSLGQGLEFLIYFQGNSAPDKSGLPSDRFSAERTGGSVSTLTIQRTQQEDSAVYLCASSFSGGAGETQYFGPGTRLLVL.

The V call is TRBV4-1, the J call TRBJ1-5; TRBD1 matches at 7 bases. This CDR3 has 16 amino acids. Germline-derived CDR1 and CDR2 are MGHRA and YSYEKL. V dropped 0 bases and J dropped 0; count of bases not matched to a gene: 2. The CDR3 is CASSQEGTVSNQPQHF. As DNA, the CDR3 is TGCGCCAGCAGCCAAGAAGGGACAGTTAGCAATCAGCCCCAGCATTTT.

The rearrangement uses TRBV5-1 and TRBJ2-5, with a tentative D call TRBD2 (5 bases). The CDR3 spans 18 residues. Trimming took 1 base from V and 3 from J, leaving 22 bases between them. Germline CDR1 and CDR2: SGHRS and YFSETQ. CDR3 residues: CASSLSSRGRGWEETQYF. The CDR3 DNA reads TGCGCCAGCAGCTTGTCAAGCCGCGGTAGAGGGTGGGAAGAGACCCAGTACTTC.